The 6 T cell receptor beta chains presented below share a single source sample, sequenced in a study of blood T cell repertoires in COVID-19. The method was immunoSEQ multiplex PCR; TCRdb's version includes in-frame clones alone and lacks a portion of them. The sample lists approximately 80,000 clones, 81% seen once, with approximately 44% in the top ten. Source material: peripheral blood. Source of these receptors: a man older than 75 with acute or convalescent COVID-19.

J is TRBJ1-1 and V is TRBV6-5, with TRBD1 matching over 8 bases. In germline, CDR1 is MNHEY, CDR2 SVGAGI. Trimming took 6 bases from V and 0 from J; bases not matched to a gene: 6. The CDR3 spans 15 residues. This CDR3 reads CASSRQGSMNTEAFF. The CDR3 DNA follows: TGTGCCAGCAGCCGACAGGGGAGTATGAACACTGAAGCTTTCTTT.

A few counts support this clone. V gene TRBV19 combines with J gene TRBJ1-1; tentatively, D is TRBD1 (6 bases). Germline loops: CDR1 LNHDA, CDR2 SQIVND (reference sequence). The CDR3 covers 15 residues. The V gene lost 5 bases and the J gene lost 6 bases, with 19 bases spanning the gap. The CDR3 loop is CASSLHTGTLAEAFF. The CDR3, as DNA: TGTGCCAGTAGTCTTCATACAGGGACCCTCGCTGAAGCTTTCTTT.

The gene calls are TRBV7-2 and TRBJ1-5; 8 bases are a match to TRBD1. Germline assignment: CDR1 SGHTA and CDR2 FQGNSA. Unmatched junction bases numbered 2, after V lost 3 bases and J lost 7 bases. The CDR3 runs 13 residues. The CDR3 DNA follows: TGTGCCAGCAGCTTCCAGGGGGCCCAGCCCCAGCATTTT. It codes for CASSFQGAQPQHF.

This clone appeared a few times. V and J are TRBV6-5 and TRBJ2-3; tentative D call: TRBD2 (5 bases). Trimming cost V 0 bases and J 5 bases, with 9 bases left between them. The germline V gene has CDR1 MNHEY and CDR2 SVGAGI. The CDR3 consists of 14 residues. The CDR3 spells CASSYSPGRDTQYF. The DNA of the CDR3 is TGTGCCAGCAGTTACTCTCCGGGAAGAGATACGCAGTATTTT.

The rearrangement joins TRBV20-1 to TRBJ1-6; TRBD1 might be the D (5 bases). CDR1 and CDR2 (germline): DFQATT, SNEGSKA (reference sequence). Between the trimmed V and J ends, which lost 4 bases and 16 bases, there was a span of 11 bases. The length of the CDR3 is 10 residues. This CDR3 reads CSAKGVRLHF. The CDR3 bases are TGCAGTGCTAAAGGGGTTCGGCTCCACTTT.

This clone was detected only once. The chain joins TRBV5-1 to TRBJ2-1, with 8 nucleotides matching TRBD2. Trimming took 4 bases from V and 4 from J; bases not matched to a gene: 10. CDR3 length: 16 residues. Germline CDR1 SGHRS, CDR2 YFSETQ. The CDR3 DNA follows: TGCGCCAGCAGCCAGGAGGGTAGCGGGACTTACAATGAGCAGTTCTTC. As protein: CASSQEGSGTYNEQFF.